This TCR beta chain was captured in a study of T cell repertoires in cytomegalovirus infection. In the study overall: In public TCR beta signatures, there were indications of both CMV infection and matching HLA type. Study outcomes and limitations: CMV carriers having the relevant HLA were flagged by cumulative public TCR beta family frequency. Clonotype analysis showed dominance of the ex vivo response by HLA-C-restricted CMV-specific TCR beta clonotypes.

TCRdb re-called the reads with MiXCR, one entry per CDR3 protein. This sample has around 230,000 distinct CDR3 sequences, with 6.5% found just once. Concerning this clonotype: Its specificity is not known.

V lost 5 bases to trimming and J lost 4 bases, with 17 bases between them. Germline lookup yields CDR1 MNHNY and CDR2 SVGAGI (reference sequence). CDR3 length: 15 amino acids. The clonotype was recovered from a human donor in good health (CMV status not recorded). Some clones in this sample may be carry-over from other donors' samples. V usage is TRBV6-6 and J usage is TRBJ1-1; D not certain. The sequencing input was PBMCs. For the CDR3, the DNA is TGTGCCAGCAGTAAGGCCGCCAAAACCCCCACTGAAGCTTTCTTT. Amino acids: CASSKAAKTPTEAFF.